These 20 T cell receptor beta chains originate from one sample sequenced in a study of T-cell memory formation after mild COVID-19. One entry per CDR3 protein, called by TCRdb with MiXCR from the 5' RACE reads. The table lists just under 150,000 distinct CDR3 sequences, about 19% of them singletons. Specimen: PBMCs or a T cell subset sorted from them (not recorded which). The receptors here all came from an adult woman who had mild COVID-19 (a few samples of this study predate the infection). Cell type and time point are not known.

This chain joins TRBV18 and TRBJ1-2; possible D gene TRBD1, 5 bases. The CDR3 has 13 amino acids. Germline V gives CDR1 KGHSH, CDR2 LQKENI. The V end lost 3 bases, the J end lost 4 bases, and 9 bases lay between the germline ends. In DNA, the CDR3 is TGTGCCAGCTCACCGACAGAAGGCTATGGCTACACCTTC. Its translation is CASSPTEGYGYTF. The full variable domain, with the rest looked up from reference TRBV18 and TRBJ1-2, is NAGVMQNPRHLVRRRGQEARLRCSPMKGHSHVYWYRQLPEEGLKFMVYLQKENIIDESGMPKERFSAEFPKEGPSILRIQQVVRGDSAAYFCASSPTEGYGYTFGSGTRLTVV.

The chain combines TRBV12-3 or TRBV12-4 with TRBJ2-4, with D possibly being TRBD2 (5 bases). V lost 2 bases, J lost 7 bases, and 12 bases lay in between. The CDR3 totals 14 residues. CDR3 sequence reads: CASSLRGTGNIQYF. The CDR3 coding sequence is TGTGCCAGCAGTTTACGGGGTACGGGGAACATTCAGTACTTC.

The chain couples TRBV6-6 to TRBJ1-1, with TRBD1 matching over 7 bases. Germline V gene lookup returns CDR1 MNHNY and CDR2 SVGAGI (reference sequence). The V segment lost 6 bases and the J segment 5 bases; nucleotides outside the gene matches: 6. The CDR3 is 13 amino acids. The CDR3 sequence: CASRYTGETEAFF. CDR3 sequence (DNA): TGTGCCAGCAGGTATACAGGGGAAACTGAAGCTTTCTTT.

This clonotype was seen only a few times. The chain combines TRBV12-3 or TRBV12-4 with TRBJ2-7, with D perhaps TRBD1 or TRBD2 (5 bases each). This CDR3 has 14 residues. With 5 bases removed from V and 3 bases from J, the gap between germline ends came to 14 bases. In DNA, the CDR3 is TGTGCCAGCAGTCAAAGCCAGGGAGACTACGAGCAGTACTTC. It encodes CASSQSQGDYEQYF.

The V call is TRBV3-1, the J call TRBJ2-5; D remains unclear. The length of the CDR3 is 12 residues. The germline V gene encodes CDR1 LGHDT and CDR2 YNNKEL (reference sequence). V shed 1 base and J shed 4 bases, with 4 bases lying between them. The CDR3 loop is CASSQVAETQYF. Written as DNA, the CDR3 is TGTGCCAGCAGCCAAGTGGCAGAGACCCAGTACTTC.

The chain employs TRBV7-2 and TRBJ1-1, with D possibly matching TRBD1 (6 bases). The CDR3 covers 15 residues. Per the germline V gene, CDR1 is SGHTA and CDR2 is FQGNSA. V was trimmed by 1 base and J by 4 bases, leaving 13 bases between them. This CDR3 is CASSLGARRGTEAFF. CDR3 nucleotides: TGTGCCAGCAGCTTAGGTGCGCGCAGGGGCACTGAAGCTTTCTTT. The full variable domain, its missing parts supplied by reference TRBV7-2 and TRBJ1-1, is GAGVSQSPSNKVTEKGKDVELRCDPISGHTALYWYRQSLGQGLEFLIYFQGNSAPDKSGLPSDRFSAERTGGSVSTLTIQRTQQEDSAVYLCASSLGARRGTEAFFGQGTRLTVV.

This clonotype showed up just a few times. The J gene is TRBJ1-6, the V gene TRBV18; D gene unclear. This CDR3 is 12 amino acids long. V gave up 4 bases and J gave up 12 bases, with 10 bases separating them. CDR1 and CDR2 from the germline V gene are KGHSH and LQKENI. CDR3 region: CASSRDTGPLHF. As DNA, the CDR3 is TGTGCCAGCTCACGTGATACCGGACCCCTCCACTTT.

This sequence joins TRBV27 and TRBJ2-7; 7 bases are shared with TRBD1. The germline V gene encodes CDR1 MNHEY and CDR2 SMNVEV (reference sequence). V lost 6 bases to trimming and J lost 1 base; unmatched junction nucleotides: 3. The CDR3 covers 13 residues. The CDR3 sequence is CASRPGQSYEQYF. The CDR3 nucleotides read TGTGCCAGCAGGCCGGGACAGTCCTACGAGCAGTACTTC.

This clonotype occurred a few times. The gene calls are TRBV18 and TRBJ1-1, with no clear D. Trimming cost V 3 bases and J 1 base, with 6 bases left between them. The CDR3 runs to 13 residues. The germline V gene encodes CDR1 KGHSH and CDR2 LQKENI. CDR3 bases: TGTGCCAGCTCACCGGGAGGGAACACTGAAGCTTTCTTT. Translation gives CASSPGGNTEAFF. Supplemented by reference TRBV18 and TRBJ1-1, the full variable domain reads NAGVMQNPRHLVRRRGQEARLRCSPMKGHSHVYWYRQLPEEGLKFMVYLQKENIIDESGMPKERFSAEFPKEGPSILRIQQVVRGDSAAYFCASSPGGNTEAFFGQGTRLTVV.

The chain employs TRBV5-1 and TRBJ2-5, with 7 nucleotides matching TRBD2. The germline CDR1 and CDR2 sequences are SGHRS and YFSETQ. The CDR3 has 16 residues. Trimming at V came to 0 bases and at J to 5 bases, leaving 10 bases not matched to a gene. The CDR3 protein is CASSLASGALGETQYF. CDR3 sequence (DNA): TGCGCCAGCAGCTTGGCCAGCGGGGCGTTGGGGGAGACCCAGTACTTC.

This clonotype turned up a few times. The V call is TRBV12-3 or TRBV12-4, the J call TRBJ2-7; 10 bases map to TRBD2. Trimming took 2 bases from V and 4 from J; bases not matched to a gene: 5. The CDR3 is 15 amino acids. As DNA, the CDR3 is TGTGCCAGCAGTTTAAAAGCGGGAGGGGGATACGAGCAGTACTTC. Its translation is CASSLKAGGGYEQYF.

This chain links TRBV6-5 with TRBJ1-2; 8 positions match TRBD1. The CDR3 contains 13 residues. The J segment lost 6 bases and the V segment lost 4 bases, leaving 4 bases of the junction unmatched. CDR1 is MNHEY, CDR2 SVGAGI, per germline. CDR3 DNA: TGTGCCAGCAGTTTAGACAGGGGAGATGGCTACACCTTC. This translates into CASSLDRGDGYTF.

The V call is TRBV12-3 or TRBV12-4, the J call TRBJ1-2; 7 nucleotides align to TRBD1. After removal of 3 bases from V and 8 bases from J, the junction contained 3 bases not matched to a gene. This CDR3 is 12 amino acids long. The CDR3 region has the DNA TGTGCCAGCAGTTTCAGGGGGATGGGCTACACCTTC. Its translation: CASSFRGMGYTF.

This clonotype appeared many times. The chain couples TRBV12-3 or TRBV12-4 to TRBJ2-3; 8 bases align to TRBD1. The length of the CDR3 is 14 residues. V shed 6 bases and J 0 bases; nucleotides not matched to a gene: 2. The CDR3 reads CASRRQGSTDTQYF. CDR3 nucleotides: TGTGCCAGCAGGAGACAGGGGAGCACAGATACGCAGTATTTT.

This clonotype has more than one count but fewer than ten. The chain links TRBV6-5 to TRBJ1-1; 9 bases match TRBD1. Trimming at V came to 2 bases and at J to 1 base, leaving 5 bases not matched to a gene. This CDR3 has 16 amino acids. The germline V gene encodes CDR1 MNHEY and CDR2 SVGAGI. For the CDR3, the DNA is TGTGCCAGCAGTTACCCTGACAGGGGGAGGAACACTGAAGCTTTCTTT. It translates to CASSYPDRGRNTEAFF.

The genes are TRBV24-1 and TRBJ2-1; possible D gene TRBD2, 5 bases. The V and J ends lost 3 bases and 3 bases respectively, with 17 bases between them. CDR1 is KGHDR, CDR2 SFDVKD, per germline. This CDR3 has 17 residues. CDR3: CATSDPLASPFYNEQFF. Written as DNA, the CDR3 is TGTGCCACCAGTGATCCCCTAGCTAGCCCCTTCTACAATGAGCAGTTCTTC.

The chain employs TRBV4-1 and TRBJ1-4; 7 bases are a match to TRBD1. The CDR3 sequence is 15 residues long. Unmatched junction bases numbered 2, after V lost 4 bases and J lost 0 bases. The germline V gene has CDR1 MGHRA and CDR2 YSYEKL. The CDR3 region has the DNA TGCGCCAGCAGCCCGCAGGGGGCAACTAATGAAAAACTGTTTTTT. Translated, it gives CASSPQGATNEKLFF.

The V gene is TRBV20-1, the J gene TRBJ2-7; D is unclear. Germline V lookup: CDR1 DFQATT, CDR2 SNEGSKA (reference sequence). The CDR3 runs 15 residues. Between the trimmed V and J ends, which lost 6 bases and 2 bases, there was a span of 20 bases. The CDR3 spells CSALLREVPTYEQYF. The CDR3 bases are TGCAGTGCCCTACTTCGTGAAGTACCCACCTACGAGCAGTACTTC.

CDR3 coding DNA: TGTGCCAGCAGTTATCCAGCGTTGGAGACAGATACGCAGTATTTT. Its protein product is CASSYPALETDTQYF. V usage is TRBV5-6 and J usage is TRBJ2-3; D gene uncertain. Between the trimmed V and J ends, which lost 5 bases and 3 bases, there was a span of 16 bases. This CDR3 comprises 15 residues. CDR1 SGHDT and CDR2 YYEEEE come from the germline V gene.

The rearrangement links TRBV12-3 or TRBV12-4 to TRBJ2-1, with D possibly matching TRBD2 (7 bases). Between the trimmed V and J ends, which lost 3 bases and 14 bases, there was a span of 14 bases. The CDR3 extends over 12 amino acids. The CDR3: CASSFGGQVEFF. The CDR3 DNA reads as TGTGCCAGCAGTTTCGGGGGGCAGGTCGAGTTCTTC.